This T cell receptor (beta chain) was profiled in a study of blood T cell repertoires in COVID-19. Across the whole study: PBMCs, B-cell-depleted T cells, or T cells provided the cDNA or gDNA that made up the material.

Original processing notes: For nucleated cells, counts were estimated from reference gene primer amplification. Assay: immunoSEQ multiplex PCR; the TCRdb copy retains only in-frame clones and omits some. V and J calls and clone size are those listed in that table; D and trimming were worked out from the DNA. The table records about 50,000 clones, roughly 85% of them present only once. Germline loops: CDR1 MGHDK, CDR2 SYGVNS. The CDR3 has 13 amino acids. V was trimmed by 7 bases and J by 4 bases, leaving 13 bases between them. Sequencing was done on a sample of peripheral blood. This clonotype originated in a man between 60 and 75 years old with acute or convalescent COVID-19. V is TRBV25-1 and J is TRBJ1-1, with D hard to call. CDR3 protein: CASTRSGGTEAFF. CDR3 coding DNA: TGTGCCAGCACCAGATCGGGAGGCACTGAAGCTTTCTTT. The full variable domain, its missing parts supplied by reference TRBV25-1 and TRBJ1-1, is EADIYQTPRYLVIGTGKKITLECSQTMGHDKMYWYQQDPGMELHLIHYSYGVNSTEKGDLSSESTVSRIRTEHFPLTLESARPSHTSQYLCASTRSGGTEAFFGQGTRLTVV.